The T cell receptor (beta chain) under discussion was sequenced for a study of technical replicates of blood from several donors. Profiling relied on immunoSEQ multiplex PCR, and the TCRdb table lists in-frame clones only, not all of them. The table has 80,000 or so clones, nearly 98% seen once. This clone has only one observation. Material for sequencing was T cells isolated from PBMCs. The TCR originated in a human donor in good health.

The CDR3 DNA follows: TGTGCCAATAGCCCCTGGACAGGGGAGTACTATGGCTACACCTTC. Encoded protein: CANSPWTGEYYGYTF. The chain uses TRBV21-1 and TRBJ1-2; the D call of TRBD1 is as the table states it, not checked on the DNA. TRBV21-1 is shown as a pseudogene. This CDR3 has 15 residues.